The rows below give T cell receptor beta chains drawn from one sample of a study of cytomegalovirus exposure and HLA in healthy donors. TCRdb's table, derived via immunoSEQ multiplex PCR, lists solely in-frame clones and lacks some. This sample has some 160,000 clones, with around 80% found just once. Sequencing was done on a sample of PBMCs. The origin of the receptors is a male donor in good health and CMV-seronegative. Each CDR3 is given with its conserved first and last residue. Each record gives: clone size, J gene, CDR3 length, V gene, D gene, CDR3 DNA, CDR3 protein. D genes are given only for firm matches. Only some rows state a clone size, as once, few, many or a class for expanded clones.

>NA|TRBJ2-7|14|TRBV9|NA
TGTGCCAGCAGCCCCCGACAGGCCCTCTACGAGCAGTACTTC
CASSPRQALYEQYF
>once|TRBJ2-7|11|TRBV6-5|NA
TGTGCCAGCAGGTTTAACTACGAGCAGTACTTC
CASRFNYEQYF
>NA|TRBJ2-1|16|TRBV11-2|TRBD2
TGTGCCAGCAGCTTACCCGGGGGGGTAGAGTACAATGAGCAGTTCTTC
CASSLPGGVEYNEQFF
>NA|TRBJ2-1|10|TRBV20-1|NA
TGCAGTGCGCACTTCAATGAGCAGTTCTTC
CSAHFNEQFF
>NA|TRBJ2-2|13|TRBV19|NA
TGTGCCAGTAGTATAGTTCGCACCGGGGAGCTGTTTTTT
CASSIVRTGELFF
>NA|TRBJ1-2|14|TRBV30|NA
TGTGCCTGGAGTGTACTTGGACAGAACTATGGCTACACCTTC
CAWSVLGQNYGYTF
>NA|TRBJ2-5|14|TRBV10-3|TRBD1
TGTGCCATCAGTGAGTCGGGGACAGGGCGGGCCCAGTACTTC
CAISESGTGRAQYF
>NA|TRBJ2-7|17|TRBV4-1|NA
TGCGCCAGCAGCCAAGCGATCCCAGCATCCGGGACCTACGAGCAGTACTTC
CASSQAIPASGTYEQYF
>NA|TRBJ1-2|17|TRBV23-1|TRBD1
TGCGCCAGCAGAGCCTCGGGACAGGGGGCTTTTAACTATGGCTACACCTTC
CASRASGQGAFNYGYTF
>NA|TRBJ2-1|16|TRBV7-8|NA
TGTGCCAGCAGCCCCTCAGGGGAAAGCTCCTACAATGAGCAGTTCTTC
CASSPSGESSYNEQFF
>once|TRBJ1-4|13|TRBV30|TRBD1
TGTGCCTGGAGTGGAGGACAGGGCGTCAAACTGTTTTTT
CAWSGGQGVKLFF
>NA|TRBJ1-4|14|TRBV5-6|TRBD1
TGTGCCAGCAGCTTGATGACAGGGAACGAAAAACTGTTTTTT
CASSLMTGNEKLFF
>few|TRBJ1-1|13|TRBV29-1|NA
TGCAGCGTCATAAAGACAGGTGCGGCCGGAGCTTTCTTT
CSVIKTGAAGAFF
>few|TRBJ1-2|14|TRBV30|TRBD1
TGTGCCTGGAGTAAGGGACAGGGAACCGATGGCTACACCTTC
CAWSKGQGTDGYTF
>once|TRBJ1-2|13|TRBV27|TRBD1
TGTGCCAGCGGCGACAGGGCCCGGTGGGGCTACACCTTC
CASGDRARWGYTF
>NA|TRBJ2-3|13|TRBV6-1|TRBD2
TGTGCCAGCAGTGAAGGGGAGGGTAGTACGCAGTATTTT
CASSEGEGSTQYF
>NA|TRBJ2-1|15|TRBV6-5|TRBD2
TGTGCCAGCAGGCCACTGGCGGGGGGGCTGAGTGAGCAGTTCTTC
CASRPLAGGLSEQFF